This entry lists 3 T cell receptor beta chains sequenced from one sample in a study of T cells expressing NK-cell markers. TCRdb reprocessed the 5' RACE reads, keeping one entry per CDR3 protein, no DNA. This sample's clone table lists around 110,000 distinct CDR3 sequences. Sequenced sample: blood T cells: a sorted CD56 or NKG2C T cell subset, CD4+ or CD8+ T cells, or bulk PBMC T cells (not recorded which). These receptors originate from a woman aged 18-69 years in good health.

The CDR3 reads CASSTQRGNGELFF. This chain links TRBV19 with TRBJ2-2; TCRdb's D call, TRBD1, is unchecked because there is no DNA. The CDR3 has 14 amino acids. Germline CDR1 LNHDA, CDR2 SQIVND (reference sequence).

V usage is TRBV12-3 or TRBV12-4 and J usage is TRBJ2-2. The CDR3 sequence is 13 residues long. The CDR3 reads CASSFQETGELFF.

The chain couples TRBV4-3 to TRBJ2-1; TCRdb's D gene call, TRBD2, goes unchecked for lack of DNA. Per germline, CDR1 LGHNA and CDR2 YSLEER. This CDR3 has 18 residues. The chain's CDR3 is CASSQDGLAGGTYNEQFF.